What follows are 8 T cell receptor beta chains derived from one specimen sequenced in a study of T cell repertoires in cytomegalovirus infection. The antigens of these receptors remain unknown. TCRdb recomputed calls from the reads with MiXCR, one row per CDR3 protein. This sample has some 920,000 distinct CDR3 sequences, with roughly 31% found just once. The sample was cultured CD8+ T cells from PBMCs, taken from culture after CMV antigen stimulation. These receptor sequences come from a human donor in good health (CMV status not recorded). Some clones in this sample may be carry-over from other donors' samples.

This clonotype has more than one count but fewer than ten. This chain links TRBV6-5 with TRBJ1-2, with no clear D. The CDR3 is 14 amino acids. Germline values: CDR1 MNHEY, CDR2 SVGAGI. V lost 8 bases and J lost 4, with 17 bases in between. As DNA, the CDR3 is TGTGCCAGCGGTTCCAGTCCTTCAAGCTATGGCTACACCTTC. Translating it yields CASGSSPSSYGYTF.

J is TRBJ2-3 and V is TRBV19, with D possibly TRBD1 on 5 matching bases. Germline V gives CDR1 LNHDA, CDR2 SQIVND (reference sequence). Trimming took off 0 bases at V and 3 bases at J, with 7 bases between the two ends. The length of the CDR3 is 14 residues. The CDR3 DNA reads as TGTGCCAGTAGTATAGACAGGGCGACAGATACGCAGTATTTT. As protein: CASSIDRATDTQYF.

A single count supports this clonotype. The chain combines TRBV2 with TRBJ2-7, with 8 bases identical to TRBD2. CDR1 and CDR2 from the germline V gene are SNHLY and FYNNEI. The length of the CDR3 is 12 residues. After removal of 10 bases from V and 3 bases from J, the junction contained 5 bases not matched to a gene. CDR3 region: CATAGGGYEQYF. In nucleotides, the CDR3 is TGTGCCACCGCGGGGGGAGGCTACGAGCAGTACTTC. The whole variable domain, filled in from reference TRBV2 and TRBJ2-7, reads EPEVTQTPSHQVTQMGQEVILRCVPISNHLYFYWYRQILGQKVEFLVSFYNNEISEKSEIFDDQFSVERPDGSNFTLKIRSTKLEDSAMYFCATAGGGYEQYFGPGTRLTVT.

The chain employs TRBV6-1 and TRBJ1-2; TRBD1 matches at 12 bases. Germline-derived CDR1 and CDR2 are MNHNS and SASEGT. This CDR3 contains 18 residues. J lost 3 bases, V lost 5 bases, and 13 bases had no gene match. The CDR3 bases are TGTGCCAGCAGTAAGAACCGGGACAGGGGGCCTATCGACTATGGCTACACCTTC. Its protein product is CASSKNRDRGPIDYGYTF.

This clonotype was seen more than once but under ten times. This chain's CDR3 is CSARDLWLDSTDTQYF. The CDR3 DNA sequence: TGCAGTGCTAGAGATCTCTGGCTGGACAGCACAGATACGCAGTATTTT. The V gene is TRBV20-1, the J gene TRBJ2-3; D unresolved. Germline V gene data show CDR1 as DFQATT and CDR2 as SNEGSKA (reference sequence). V was shortened by 0 bases and J by 0 bases, with 13 bases between the two germline ends. There are 16 residues in the CDR3.

This clonotype was counted only a few times. A much larger clone lies a single base off, so this may be a read error. The chain carries TRBV7-6 and TRBJ2-2; D remains unclear. The germline V gene encodes CDR1 SGHVS and CDR2 FNYEAQ. The CDR3 extends over 12 amino acids. Trimming removed 6 bases at V and 1 base at J, with 3 bases between. Written as DNA, the CDR3 is TGTGCCAGCAGACAGAACACCGGGGAGCTGTTTTTT. Encoded protein: CASRQNTGELFF.

There are many counts of this clonotype. V and J are TRBV7-2 and TRBJ2-1; 11 nucleotides agree with TRBD2. Germline CDR1 SGHTA, CDR2 FQGNSA. Trimming removed 5 bases from V and 2 bases from J; junction bases left unmatched: 11. This CDR3 comprises 18 residues. DNA for the CDR3: TGTGCCAGCAGCGTACCCGGTGGGACTAGCGGAACCTACAATGAGCAGTTCTTC. It translates to CASSVPGGTSGTYNEQFF.

This clonotype was detected a few times. The chain employs TRBV7-6 and TRBJ1-1; 7 bases match TRBD1. Germline V gives CDR1 SGHVS, CDR2 FNYEAQ. V lost 5 bases to trimming and J lost 3 bases; unmatched junction nucleotides: 9. There are 15 residues in the CDR3. The CDR3 DNA reads TGTGCCAGCAGCCACCCACAGGGGTTTTACACTGAAGCTTTCTTT. It is translated as CASSHPQGFYTEAFF.